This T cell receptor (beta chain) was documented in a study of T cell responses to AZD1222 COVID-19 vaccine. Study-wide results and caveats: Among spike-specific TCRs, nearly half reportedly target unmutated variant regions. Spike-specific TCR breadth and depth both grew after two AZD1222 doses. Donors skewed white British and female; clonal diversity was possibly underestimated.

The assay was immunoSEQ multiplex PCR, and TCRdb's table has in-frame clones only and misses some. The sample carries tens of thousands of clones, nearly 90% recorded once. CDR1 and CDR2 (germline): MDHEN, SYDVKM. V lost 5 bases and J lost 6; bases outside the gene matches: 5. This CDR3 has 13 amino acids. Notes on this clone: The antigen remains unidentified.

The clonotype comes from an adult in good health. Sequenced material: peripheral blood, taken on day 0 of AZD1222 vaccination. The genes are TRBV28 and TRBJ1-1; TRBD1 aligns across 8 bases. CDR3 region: CASSIGQGPEAFF. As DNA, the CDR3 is TGTGCCAGCAGTATAGGACAGGGCCCTGAAGCTTTCTTT.